This TCR beta chain derives from a study of T cells in Graves' hyperthyroidism and ophthalmopathy (dated by TCRdb to about 2019). Background for the entire study: Peripheral blood was sampled at the time of initial diagnosis, prior to any treatment. TCR V-J signatures able to tell the groups apart were searched for in a discovery cohort of 90 to 100 patients, of whom 43 had Graves' ophthalmopathy and roughly 59 had stable Graves' hyperthyroidism. The 95 to 100 discovery patients were randomly split 7:3 into training and test sets. Whether ophthalmopathy could be predicted prospectively was tested in an independent validation cohort made up of 18 hyperthyroidism patients plus 17 patients who later progressed to ophthalmopathy. The paper reports TCR Vbeta CDR3 sequencing of 140 or so peripheral blood samples: approximately 43 ophthalmopathy, under 80 hyperthyroidism and approximately 17 progressor patients. The study also compared thyroid tissue and blood T-cell repertoires from a handful of Graves' hyperthyroidism patients. After sampling, hyperthyroidism patients received methimazole starting at 30 mg daily, and ophthalmopathy patients received high-dose intravenous methylprednisolone. The research as a whole found: In validation, the model predicted progression to ophthalmopathy with 55% to 71% sensitivity and around 72% specificity, a median of roughly seven months before onset. Most expanded thyroid clonotypes (frequency above 0.001) were also detected in blood, a finding suggesting that blood repertoires may reflect thyroid immune responses. No statistical method was used to set the sample size in advance, and investigators knew the group allocation. Ophthalmopathy was separated from stable hyperthyroidism by a 13 V-J signature model, with 87.88% sensitivity and roughly 81% specificity obtained in cross-validation and 80%/75% obtained in testing.

TCR beta CDR3 regions were amplified from RNA transcripts. The TCR CDR3 was subjected to a first round of RT-PCR using the HTBI primer set and the Qiagen OneStep RT-PCR kit. The libraries were constructed in a second round of multiplex PCR and then size-selected and purified. The libraries were sequenced on an Illumina HiSeq2000 using paired-end 100 bp reads. As for the authors' bioinformatics: SOAPnuke was used to process the raw data, with reads discarded if the reads contained adapters or uncalled bases, had a mean Phred below 15, or lacked an exact constant-primer or identifier match. COPE v1.2.5 was used to merge high-quality paired reads, and clonotypes were defined as unique nucleotide sequences. MiTCR v1.1 was used to align the clonotypes against IMGT TRBV, TRBD and TRBJ reference segments. Analysis was restricted to V-J combinations with a frequency above 0.0001, which covered 99.2% of repertoires. A TCS score was defined as the ratio between F50 (clonal expansion) and ExV (chaos), using BLOSUM62-based TCRdist between CDR3 peptides within each V-J. Welch's t-statistics and random forest reduced fewer than 600 V-J features to some 14, which were used in a naive Bayes classifier (R e1071). Starting from the raw public reads, TCRdb applied fastp trimming at Q25, assembled clones with MiXCR and retained in-frame beta chains. Rows with a matching CDR3 protein are joined into one entry that keeps the most common DNA and genes. The V and J calls and clone size come from TCRdb's table, not from the authors' own analysis. In all, the sample holds some 510,000 distinct CDR3 sequences, and roughly 20% of those were seen once. The ten largest clones capture around 27% of the sample.

Stable Graves' hyperthyroidism was defined as no progression to ophthalmopathy during 18 months of follow-up. Hyperthyroidism patients were aged 18 to 65 years and newly diagnosed, with disease duration of less than 2 months. Any patient with an uncontrolled infection, another autoimmune disease, pregnancy or lactation was excluded. Diagnoses were established on the basis of clinical symptoms, serum thyroxine and TRAb, thyroid ultrasound, and orbital computed tomography. Ficoll-Paque density gradient centrifugation was used to isolate PBMCs from around 10 ml of fresh peripheral blood. Trizol reagent was used to extract total RNA, and RNA quality was then checked on an Agilent 2100 Bioanalyzer. This clonotype was picked up many times. Its antigen has not been determined. No clone much larger than this one lies a single base away; base qualities are absent. Sequences SGHTA (CDR1) and FQGNSA (CDR2) are obtained from the germline V gene. From the cysteine up to the phenylalanine, the CDR3 has a length of 16 residues. Only the CDR3 portion is preserved as DNA: 48 bases, with reading frame beginning at the first base. Trimming takes 3 bases from V and 2 bases from J, and the germline ends sit 16 bases apart.

The chain uses TRBV7-2 and TRBJ2-5; perhaps TRBD2 is the D gene, with 7 bases matching. Sample: blood. The source is a man between 18 and 29 years old with Graves' hyperthyroidism. The CDR3 corresponds to CASSFPEGGPQETQYF. The DNA is TGTGCCAGCAGCTTCCCCGAGGGGGGGCCTCAAGAGACCCAGTACTTC.